The clone carrying this T cell receptor beta chain showed up many times. Every patient underwent thyroid surgery untreated. This record belongs to a study of metastatic and nonmetastatic thyroid tumors. At the level of the study: Blood and tumor or nodule tissue repertoires from malignant and benign thyroid patients were compared.

In the study's own analysis: The study's classifier, a distant-metastasis tool for papillary thyroid cancer, was built using CDR3 differences across clinicopathological groups. Using MiXCR, TCRdb re-called clones from the PCR reads. It is TCRdb's table, rather than the study itself, that gives the V and J calls and clone size. Seen here are tens of thousands of clones, roughly an eighth observed once, and the top ten hold 11%. The CDR3 contains 13 residues. V lost 9 bases to trimming and J lost 8 bases, with 17 bases between them. In germline, CDR1 is ENHRY, CDR2 SYGVKD. The rearrangement uses TRBV10-3 and TRBJ2-1, with D tentatively TRBD1 (6 bases). The sequence was obtained from a female donor with papillary thyroid cancer or a benign thyroid nodule (not recorded which). Some clones in this sample may be carry-over from other donors' samples. The sequencing input was blood. The CDR3 spells CAISRTEKDEQFF. The CDR3 nucleotides read TGTGCCATTTCTAGGACAGAGAAAGATGAGCAGTTCTTC.